The rows below give T cell receptor beta chains drawn from one sample of a study of CD4+ T cells in melanoma. The table came from immunoSEQ multiplex PCR; TCRdb's copy has only in-frame clones and leaves some out. This sample yields some 110,000 clones, of which approximately 90% are seen a single time; 2.5% to 3.5% belongs to the top ten. Input material: peripheral blood. These receptors were obtained from a human donor with melanoma. Each CDR3 is given with its conserved first and last residue. The D gene is left open where the match is weak. Where a row states a size, it is once, few, many or the class of an expanded clone; other rows omit it.

j_gene | d_gene | v_gene | abundance | CDR3aa | CDR3nt
TRBJ2-7 | NA | TRBV6-1 | NA | CASTEGSTEQYF | TGTGCCAGCACCGAGGGTTCTACCGAGCAGTACTTC
TRBJ1-3 | NA | TRBV4-3 | NA | CASSQDAGAGNTIYF | TGCGCCAGCAGCCAAGATGCCGGGGCGGGAAACACCATATATTTT
TRBJ1-2 | TRBD1 | TRBV4-3 | NA | CASSQGQGANYGYTF | TGCGCCAGCAGCCAAGGACAGGGGGCTAACTATGGCTACACCTTC
TRBJ1-2 | NA | TRBV28 | NA | CASSPPGRGHYGYTF | TGTGCCAGCAGCCCCCCCGGTCGGGGGCACTATGGCTACACCTTC
TRBJ1-2 | TRBD1 | TRBV5-8 | NA | CASSPTGDVGYTF | TGTGCCAGCAGCCCGACAGGGGATGTTGGCTACACCTTC
TRBJ1-2 | NA | TRBV30 | NA | CAWRGGASIHGYTF | TGTGCCTGGAGGGGGGGGGCCTCAATCCATGGCTACACCTTC
TRBJ1-1 | NA | TRBV19 | NA | CASRDRGDTEAFF | TGTGCCAGCCGGGACCGCGGGGACACTGAAGCTTTCTTT
TRBJ1-1 | NA | TRBV29-1 | NA | CSVVSFPSREAFF | TGCAGCGTTGTTTCTTTCCCAAGCAGGGAAGCTTTCTTT
TRBJ1-2 | NA | TRBV30 | NA | CAWSNSGVKRDGYTF | TGTGCCTGGAGTAACTCAGGGGTTAAACGGGATGGCTACACCTTC
TRBJ2-3 | NA | TRBV28 | NA | CASRTMDSGITDTQYF | TGTGCCAGCAGGACTATGGACAGTGGGATCACAGATACGCAGTATTTT
TRBJ2-7 | NA | TRBV6-5 | NA | CASRAGTSLYEQYF | TGTGCCAGCAGGGCCGGGACGTCCCTCTACGAGCAGTACTTC
TRBJ1-3 | NA | TRBV7-2 | NA | CASIPVRSGNTIYF | TGTGCCAGCATCCCAGTTAGGTCTGGAAACACCATATATTTT
TRBJ1-5 | NA | TRBV7-6 | NA | CASSLREGGNQPQHF | TGTGCCAGCAGCTTGAGAGAAGGGGGTAATCAGCCCCAGCATTTT
TRBJ2-2 | NA | TRBV7-2 | NA | CASSVLWTGELFF | TGTGCCAGCAGTGTCTTGTGGACCGGGGAGCTGTTTTTT
TRBJ2-1 | NA | TRBV19 | NA | CASSMRRDGSDEQFF | TGTGCCAGTAGTATGCGGCGGGACGGTAGCGATGAGCAGTTCTTC
TRBJ1-3 | NA | TRBV6-1 | NA | CASSEQPFFSGNTIYF | TGTGCCAGCAGTGAGCAACCGTTCTTCTCTGGAAACACCATATATTTT
TRBJ1-1 | NA | TRBV5-4 | NA | CASSLIGMGTEAFF | TGTGCCAGCAGCTTGATAGGAATGGGCACTGAAGCTTTCTTT
TRBJ2-1 | NA | TRBV4-3 | NA | CASSQPGTYYNEQFF | TGCGCCAGCAGCCAGCCCGGGACTTACTACAATGAGCAGTTCTTC
TRBJ2-2 | TRBD2 | TRBV11-3 | NA | CASSFRGGNTGELFF | TGTGCCAGCAGCTTTCGGGGGGGTAACACCGGGGAGCTGTTTTTT
TRBJ2-2 | TRBD2 | TRBV28 | few | CASSLWGLAGGPGELFF | TGTGCCAGCAGTTTGTGGGGTCTAGCGGGAGGGCCCGGGGAGCTGTTTTTT
TRBJ2-7 | TRBD1 | TRBV7-6 | NA | CASSKQGVATGEQYF | TGTGCCAGCAGCAAGCAGGGGGTCGCGACCGGCGAGCAGTACTTC
TRBJ2-3 | NA | TRBV30 | NA | CAWKGGVSTDTQYF | TGTGCCTGGAAGGGGGGGGTTAGCACAGATACGCAGTATTTT
TRBJ2-1 | NA | TRBV9 | NA | CASSVFMSPNEQFF | TGTGCCAGCAGCGTATTTATGTCCCCCAATGAGCAGTTCTTC
TRBJ1-2 | TRBD1 | TRBV28 | NA | CASSPGDRYYGYTF | TGTGCCAGCAGTCCCGGGGACAGATACTATGGCTACACCTTC
TRBJ2-5 | NA | TRBV27 | NA | CASSLSISQGETQYF | TGTGCCAGCAGTTTATCGATCAGTCAGGGGGAGACCCAGTACTTC
TRBJ2-5 | NA | TRBV10-3 | NA | CAISESSANRVGRETQYF | TGTGCCATCAGTGAGTCATCGGCTAACAGGGTTGGACGAGAGACCCAGTACTTC
TRBJ2-7 | NA | TRBV6-5 | NA | CASKQAGSYEQYF | TGTGCCAGCAAACAAGCGGGCTCCTACGAGCAGTACTTC
TRBJ2-4 | NA | TRBV28 | few | CASCAGGSAHIQYF | TGTGCCAGCTGCGCCGGAGGGAGTGCCCACATTCAGTACTTC
TRBJ2-7 | NA | TRBV5-5 | once | CASSPAFDYEQYF | TGTGCCAGCAGCCCTGCCTTCGACTACGAGCAGTACTTC
TRBJ2-1 | TRBD2 | TRBV7-8 | NA | CASSLGTSGREGFF | TGTGCCAGCAGCCTCGGGACTAGCGGGAGAGAGGGGTTCTTC
TRBJ2-7 | NA | TRBV7-2 | NA | CASSLFTGSSYEQYF | TGTGCCAGCAGCTTATTTACGGGAAGCTCCTACGAGCAGTACTTC
TRBJ2-1 | TRBD2 | TRBV11-2 | NA | CASSLGRGDEQFF | TGTGCCAGCAGCTTAGGTCGGGGGGATGAGCAGTTCTTC
TRBJ2-1 | TRBD1 | TRBV5-1 | NA | CASSQGQAGEQFF | TGCGCCAGCAGCCAAGGACAGGCGGGTGAGCAGTTCTTC
TRBJ2-3 | NA | TRBV18 | NA | CASSSARDTQYF | TGTGCCAGCTCATCAGCTCGGGATACGCAGTATTTT
TRBJ1-1 | TRBD1 | TRBV7-9 | NA | CASSLRQGPGTEAFF | TGTGCCAGCAGCCTCCGACAGGGCCCGGGGACTGAAGCTTTCTTT
TRBJ2-7 | NA | TRBV7-6 | NA | CASSVTGDYEQYF | TGTGCCAGCAGCGTGACAGGAGATTACGAGCAGTACTTC
TRBJ2-7 | TRBD1 | TRBV5-1 | NA | CASSSAGTGYEQYF | TGCGCCAGCAGCTCCGCCGGGACAGGATACGAGCAGTACTTC
TRBJ1-4 | NA | TRBV28 | NA | CASSSGPYEKLFF | TGTGCCAGCAGTTCCGGCCCCTATGAAAAACTGTTTTTT
TRBJ1-2 | NA | TRBV7-9 | NA | CASSPRGGDYGYTF | TGTGCCAGCAGCCCCCGGGGGGGGGACTATGGCTACACCTTC
TRBJ2-7 | TRBD1 | TRBV28 | NA | CASSYLRGRLEQYF | TGTGCCAGCAGTTATCTTAGGGGGCGCTTAGAGCAGTACTTC
TRBJ2-5 | NA | TRBV7-2 | NA | CASSLVGGAQETQYF | TGTGCCAGCAGCTTAGTCGGCGGGGCCCAAGAGACCCAGTACTTC
TRBJ1-3 | NA | TRBV20-1 | NA | CSPDSGNTIYF | TGCAGTCCGGACTCTGGAAACACCATATATTTT
TRBJ1-2 | NA | TRBV5-4 | NA | CASSPGPGLSGYTF | TGTGCCAGCAGCCCGGGACCCGGTTTATCTGGCTACACCTTC
TRBJ1-1 | NA | TRBV5-4 | NA | CASSPGPVWNTEAFF | TGTGCCAGCAGCCCCGGACCCGTCTGGAACACTGAAGCTTTCTTT
TRBJ1-5 | NA | TRBV7-9 | NA | CASSQGRNNQPQHF | TGTGCCAGCAGCCAGGGGAGAAACAATCAGCCCCAGCATTTT
TRBJ1-1 | NA | TRBV5-1 | NA | CASSLVGRTEAFF | TGCGCCAGCAGCTTGGTGGGGCGCACTGAAGCTTTCTTT
TRBJ1-5 | NA | TRBV19 | NA | CASTRGGSYSNQPQHF | TGTGCCAGTACCCGGGGGGGTTCCTATAGCAATCAGCCCCAGCATTTT
TRBJ2-5 | TRBD2 | TRBV19 | NA | CASKLAGGPGEQETQYF | TGTGCCAGCAAACTAGCGGGAGGGCCTGGGGAACAAGAGACCCAGTACTTC
TRBJ1-3 | NA | TRBV5-4 | NA | CASSLGGTSSYGNTIYF | TGTGCCAGCAGCTTGGGGGGGACCTCGTCATATGGAAACACCATATATTTT
TRBJ1-3 | NA | TRBV28 | NA | CASSLTSGGPGNTIYF | TGTGCCAGCAGTTTGACCTCCGGGGGCCCTGGAAACACCATATATTTT
TRBJ1-1 | TRBD1 | TRBV2 | NA | CAGTGVFGNTEAFF | TGTGCAGGGACAGGGGTTTTTGGGAACACTGAAGCTTTCTTT
TRBJ2-6 | NA | TRBV14 | NA | CASSPIAGPSGANVLTF | TGTGCCAGCAGCCCCATCGCGGGGCCCTCTGGGGCCAACGTCCTGACTTTC
TRBJ1-5 | NA | TRBV19 | NA | CASSIGGGPNQPQHF | TGTGCCAGTAGTATAGGTGGGGGTCCGAATCAGCCCCAGCATTTT